This entry is about one T cell receptor (beta chain). This clone was seen a few times. The antigen it recognizes is unknown. Base qualities are missing; no much larger clone stands one base away. This record belongs to a study of beta chain features in type 1 diabetes (dated by TCRdb to the late 2010s). For the study in its entirety: Mean age, gender distribution, total cell number and subset yield were not different between patients and healthy donors. Regulatory and stem cell-like memory subsets were isolated from only 8 patients and roughly eight healthy donors, whereas naive and central memory subsets came from all 30 or so donors. A total of around 110,000,000 sorted cells were examined across all samples, and a strong correlation was observed between cell number per subset and RNA yield. In the study, TCRB repertoires of sorted circulating CD4+ T cell subsets from recently diagnosed type 1 diabetes patients were compared with those of matched healthy donors.

Beyond this particular receptor, the publication reports: Fewer insertions and more nucleotide deletions at VDJ recombination sites were observed in patients with type 1 diabetes, implying thymic rearrangement abnormalities. Sequencing cDNA rather than genomic DNA could over-represent highly expressing activated cells, although activation and CD3 levels did not differ between groups. Naive, central memory and regulatory TCRB repertoires appeared more similar among patients than among healthy donors. PCR might favor shorter templates, but patient and control samples were amplified and corrected together, so any skew would affect both groups equally. A moderate but significant shortening of TCRB CDR3 length was observed in type 1 diabetes patients in all four CD4+ subsets. Because small numbers of individuals were included in the HLA sub-analyses, any influence of HLA type on TCRB rearrangement was left unresolved.

The germline V gene (reference sequence) gives CDR1 as SGHKS and CDR2 as YYEKEE. Relative to germline, V is 7 bases shorter and J is 2 bases shorter, with 15 bases between their ends. The CDR3 spans 14 residues, from the cysteine through the phenylalanine. The read is trimmed to its CDR3 DNA, 42 bases read in frame from base 1. The entire isolated RNA was reverse transcribed using the High Capacity cDNA Reverse Transcription Kit, and thus expressed TCRB transcripts were sequenced. Deep immunoSEQ sequencing was performed on naive, central memory and regulatory T cell samples, with an average of about 3.57 million total reads per sample. After sorted cells were lysed in RLT buffer, RNA was extracted with DNase-treated RNeasy Micro or Mini kits, with the choice depending on cell number. To prevent cross-contamination, every cell subset was processed on its own, while patient and healthy donor samples were processed together. Using the immunoSEQ multiplex PCR, TCRB sequences were amplified from cDNA into 87-bp fragments spanning the CDR3 region. Sequencing of the amplicons was done on the Illumina HiSeq platform. The original pipeline was this. Synthetic template baselines were used to correct PCR bias computationally, reads within Hamming distance 2 were collapsed, and singletons that could not be merged were discarded. Reads were aligned to IMGT to assign V, D and J genes, CDR3 length, and insertions or deletions at six rearrangement sites. Clonotype counts were normalized to sorted cell number within each subset before computing true diversity and Gini coefficients with the tcR R package. The overlap coefficient, calculated on TCRB nucleotide sequences, was used to quantify repertoire sharing. Out-of-frame TCRB sequences from naive cells were analyzed as a proxy for the pre-selection repertoire. Entries here come from immuneACCESS through TCRdb and include only in-frame sequences with V and J called. Some clones fail to appear in such tables; in the studies checked, an unresolved V gene covers under half of the shortfall, and the cause of the remainder is unknown. That table supplies the V and J calls and clone size; D and trimming were determined from the DNA. The sample records 850,000 to 900,000 clones, roughly a sixth of which are singletons. The top ten constitute about 0.025% of the sample.

Each donor gave one peripheral blood draw, averaging roughly 0.11 L, which was collected into heparinised tubes. A BD FACSAria II and a panel including CD45RO, CCR7, CD25, CD127, CD95 and CD27 were used to sort naive, central memory, regulatory and stem cell-like memory CD4+ T cells. A purity above 98% was achieved for all sorted populations. PBMCs were isolated immediately by Lymphoprep density gradient centrifugation and stained directly without culture. Samples were stained and sorted in pairs, with one healthy donor and one patient per experiment, so that batch effects were minimized. The chain was built from TRBV5-5 and TRBJ1-2; the D gene is perhaps TRBD1, from 5 matching bases. Sequences were obtained from naive CD4+ T cells from blood. According to the study, the label for this sample's cell subset or site signals: true naive CD4+ T cells. The clonotype comes from a woman under 30 in good health. The nucleotides are TGTGCCAGCCAACCGAGTAAGGGGAACTATGGCTACACCTTC. Its translation is CASQPSKGNYGYTF.